This TCR beta chain was identified during a study of vaccination effects on CD4 cells after COVID-19. Overall study context: Pools of viral peptides were used by the ViraFEST assay to expand antigen-specific CD4+ T cells ahead of sequencing. A couple of convalescent patients provided samples 16 days and one week prevaccination.

Findings of the study overall: Whether induced by infection or by vaccine, clones showed marked clonal contraction late after vaccination.

Profiling relied on immunoSEQ multiplex PCR, and the TCRdb table lists in-frame clones only, not all of them. The sample gives about 46,000 clones, around four fifths of which show up once; approximately 9% is in the top ten. As for this clone: Its antigen is not identified.

The germline CDR1 and CDR2 sequences are DFQATT and SNEGSKA (reference sequence). The CDR3 has 16 residues. After removal of 3 bases from V and 5 bases from J, the junction contained 10 bases not matched to a gene. The culture ran for approximately 10 days, and then CD4+ T cells were isolated. PCR confirmed that the person was infected with SARS-CoV-2 between March and December 2020. The material sequenced was CD4+ T cells from PBMCs cultured without peptide, taken before COVID-19 vaccination. The rearrangement joins TRBV20-1 to TRBJ2-5; 12 bases align to TRBD2. This sequence was found in a human donor who had a prior SARS-CoV-2 infection. The CDR3 sequence: CSASGVTSGGFETQYF. The CDR3 DNA reads as TGCAGTGCTAGTGGAGTGACTAGCGGGGGTTTTGAGACCCAGTACTTC.